The clone carrying this TCR beta chain was observed a handful of times. Its target is unknown. TCRdb re-called the 5' RACE reads with MiXCR, one entry per CDR3 protein. This sample has 250,000 to 350,000 distinct CDR3 sequences; roughly 8% occur once, and the top ten carry roughly 15%. This sample is drawn from a study of CD8 T cells in ankylosing spondylitis. V was clipped by 4 bases and J by 4 bases; unmatched bases: 18. The CDR3 runs to 20 residues. Germline V gene sequence: CDR1 SGHAT, CDR2 FQDESV (reference sequence). Notes on the study in general: As for the disease-linked clones, they showed a CD8+ phenotype and occurred at relatively low frequencies in peripheral blood. Seemingly characteristic of ankylosing spondylitis blood was a TCR beta motif consisting of about 8 highly homologous variants.

This receptor was identified in a male donor with ankylosing spondylitis. The source material was blood, either unsorted or a sorted T cell fraction (not recorded which). The chain carries TRBV11-1 and TRBJ2-1, with 11 bases aligning to TRBD2. The CDR3: CASSSYRRALAGGAYNEQFF. Here the CDR3 DNA reads TGTGCCAGCAGCTCCTACCGACGTGCTTTAGCGGGAGGGGCGTACAATGAGCAGTTCTTC.